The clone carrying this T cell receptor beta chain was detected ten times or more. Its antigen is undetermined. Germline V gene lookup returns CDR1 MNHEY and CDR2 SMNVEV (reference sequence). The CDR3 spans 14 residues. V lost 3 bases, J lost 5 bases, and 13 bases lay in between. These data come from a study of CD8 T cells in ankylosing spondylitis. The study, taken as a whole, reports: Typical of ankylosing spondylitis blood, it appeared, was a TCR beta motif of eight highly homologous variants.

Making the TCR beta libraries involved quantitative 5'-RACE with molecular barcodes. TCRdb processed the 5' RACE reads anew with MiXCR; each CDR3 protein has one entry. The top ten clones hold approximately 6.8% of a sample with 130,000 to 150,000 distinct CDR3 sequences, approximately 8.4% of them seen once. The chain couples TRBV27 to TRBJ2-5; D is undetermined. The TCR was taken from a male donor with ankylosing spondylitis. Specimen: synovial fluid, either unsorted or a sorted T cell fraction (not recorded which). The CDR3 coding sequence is TGTGCCAGCAGTTTGGAAAGATTCAGGGAGACCCAGTACTTC. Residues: CASSLERFRETQYF.